This T cell receptor (beta chain) was found in a study of blood T cells in healthy people across ages. Alongside a J-beta primer mix, a sample-barcoded 5' primer served in a second PCR lasting roughly 7 to 11 cycles. TCRdb itself ran the 5' RACE reads through MiXCR, one entry per CDR3 protein. The sample carries about 1.8 million distinct CDR3 sequences, about 49% recorded once. Study-level findings and limits: Diversity figures derived from one million T cells were judged to underestimate the true value. Any changes in expanded clonotypes were possibly confounded, as donor CMV status remained unknown.

With regard to this clonotype: Its specificity is unknown.

This CDR3 has 16 amino acids. Trimming took 4 bases from V and 0 from J, leaving 13 bases between them. Per the germline V gene, CDR1 is MDHEN and CDR2 is SYDVKM. The V call is TRBV28, the J call TRBJ2-1; D is possibly TRBD1 (6 bases). The clonotype originates from a woman in her thirties or forties in good health. The sample consisted of blood. The CDR3: CASSSRTARSYNEQFF. The CDR3 nucleotides are TGTGCCAGCAGTTCGAGGACAGCCCGCTCCTACAATGAGCAGTTCTTC.